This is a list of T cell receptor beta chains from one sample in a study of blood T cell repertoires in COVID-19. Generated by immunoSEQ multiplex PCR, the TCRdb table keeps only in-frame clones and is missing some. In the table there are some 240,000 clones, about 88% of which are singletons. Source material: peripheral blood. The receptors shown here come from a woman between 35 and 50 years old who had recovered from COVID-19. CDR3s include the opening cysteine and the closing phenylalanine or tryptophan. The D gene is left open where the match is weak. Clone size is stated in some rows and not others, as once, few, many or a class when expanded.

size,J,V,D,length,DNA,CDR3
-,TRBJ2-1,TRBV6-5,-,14,TGTGCCAGCAGTCTACGACACTCCTACAATGAGCAGTTCTTC,CASSLRHSYNEQFF
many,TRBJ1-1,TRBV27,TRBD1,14,TGTGCCAGCAAATATACCCAAGGGACAGGGGAAGCTTTCTTT,CASKYTQGTGEAFF
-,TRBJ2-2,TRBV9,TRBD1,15,TGTGCCAGCAGCGGACCAGGGGGCGAAACCGGGGAGCTGTTTTTT,CASSGPGGETGELFF
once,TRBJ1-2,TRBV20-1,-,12,TGCAGTGCTAGTACTGCAAACTATGGCTACACCTTC,CSASTANYGYTF
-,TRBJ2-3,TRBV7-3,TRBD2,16,TGTGCCAGCAGCTTAACGAAGGGACTAGCGACAGATACGCAGTATTTT,CASSLTKGLATDTQYF
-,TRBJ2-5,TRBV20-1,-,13,TGCAGTGCTAGTGCCGGAGGGCCATGGACCCAGCACTTC,CSASAGGPWTQHF
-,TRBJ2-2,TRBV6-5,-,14,TGTGCCAGCAGTAGGGGCGTGAGCGCCGGGGAGCTGTTTTTT,CASSRGVSAGELFF
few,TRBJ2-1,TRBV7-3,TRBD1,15,TGTGCCAGCAGCGGAACGGGACAGATTGGGAATGAGCAGTTCTTC,CASSGTGQIGNEQFF
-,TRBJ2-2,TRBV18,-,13,TGTGCCAGCTCACCCGGAGCCACCGGGGAGCTGTTTTTT,CASSPGATGELFF
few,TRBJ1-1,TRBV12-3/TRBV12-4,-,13,TGTGCCAGTTTTCCTAATTTGGGGGGTGAAGCTTTCTTT,CASFPNLGGEAFF
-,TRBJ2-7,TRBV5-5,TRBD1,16,TGTGCCAGCAGCTCCAGGCCAGGGGGACAGGGCTACGAGCAGTACTTC,CASSSRPGGQGYEQYF
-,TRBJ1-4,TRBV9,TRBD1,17,TGTGCCAGCAGCGTAGGTCCCGGGACAGGGCTTGATGAAAAACTGTTTTTT,CASSVGPGTGLDEKLFF
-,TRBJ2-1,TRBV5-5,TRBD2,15,TGTGCCAGCAGCTTGGTTAGCGGGATAGGAGCTGAGCAGTTCTTC,CASSLVSGIGAEQFF
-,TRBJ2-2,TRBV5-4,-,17,TGTGCCAGCAGCTTGGGGGGAGTTGGATTACGAACCGGGGAGCTGTTTTTT,CASSLGGVGLRTGELFF
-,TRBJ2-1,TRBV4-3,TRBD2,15,TGCGCCAGCAGCCGCCGACTAGCGGAGGCAGATGAGCAGTTCTTC,CASSRRLAEADEQFF
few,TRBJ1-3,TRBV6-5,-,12,TGTGCCAGCAGTTGGGAGCGGAACACCATATATTTT,CASSWERNTIYF
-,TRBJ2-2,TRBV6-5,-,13,TGTGCCAGCAGCCAGGGGAACACCGGGGAGCTGTTTTTT,CASSQGNTGELFF
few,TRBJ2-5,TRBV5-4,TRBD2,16,TGTGCCAGCAGCAAACCGACTAGCGGGAGCTATGAGACCCAGTACTTC,CASSKPTSGSYETQYF
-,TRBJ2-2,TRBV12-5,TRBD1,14,TGTGCTAGTGGCCCAACAGGGGGCACCGGGGAGCTGTTTTTT,CASGPTGGTGELFF
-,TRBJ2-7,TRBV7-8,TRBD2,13,TGTGCCAGCAGCCGCGGGGGGCTCTACGAGCAGTACTTC,CASSRGGLYEQYF
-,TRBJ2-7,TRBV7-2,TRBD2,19,TGTGCCAGCAGCTTAACCCCCACTAGCGGGGGGGGGAGCTCCTACGAGCAGTACTTC,CASSLTPTSGGGSSYEQYF
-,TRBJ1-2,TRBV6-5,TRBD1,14,TGTGCCAGCAGTAGCAGGACAGGGCGCTATGGCTACACCTTC,CASSSRTGRYGYTF
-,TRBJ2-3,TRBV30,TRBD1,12,TGTGCCTGGGACAGGGGTTTTGATACGCAGTATTTT,CAWDRGFDTQYF
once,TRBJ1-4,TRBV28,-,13,TGTGCCAGCAGTCGGGGAATCGGTGAAAAACTGTTTTTT,CASSRGIGEKLFF
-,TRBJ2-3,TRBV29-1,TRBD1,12,TGCAGCGCCAGGACAGGGACCGATACGCAGTATTTT,CSARTGTDTQYF
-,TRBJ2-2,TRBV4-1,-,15,TGCGCCAGCAGCCGACGGGAAATGAACACCGGGGAGCTGTTTTTT,CASSRREMNTGELFF
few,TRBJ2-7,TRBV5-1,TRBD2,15,TGCGCCAGCAGCTTGGATGGACTAGGCCCCTACGAGCAGTACTTC,CASSLDGLGPYEQYF
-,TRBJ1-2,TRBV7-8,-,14,TGTGCCAGCAGCCAAGGACTCCCAGGTCGGGGCTACACCTTC,CASSQGLPGRGYTF
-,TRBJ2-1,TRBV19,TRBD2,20,TGTGCCAGTAGTTTATCCCGGCTAGCGGGGGGCCCGAGCTCCTACAATGAGCAGTTCTTC,CASSLSRLAGGPSSYNEQFF
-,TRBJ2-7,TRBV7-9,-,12,TGTGCCAGCAGCGTCGGGGTCTACGAGCAGTACTTC,CASSVGVYEQYF
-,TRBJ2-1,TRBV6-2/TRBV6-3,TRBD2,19,TGTGCCAGCAGTCCGCCGGGACTAGCGGGGCAGAGCTCCTACAATGAGCAGTTCTTC,CASSPPGLAGQSSYNEQFF
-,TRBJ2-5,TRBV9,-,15,TGTGCCAGCAGCCCTCACCCATTGGGGGGAGAGACCCAGTACTTC,CASSPHPLGGETQYF
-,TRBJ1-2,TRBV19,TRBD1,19,TGTGCCAGTAGTGAGGATGGGACTCGGGGGACAGGGGGAAACTATGGCTACACCTTC,CASSEDGTRGTGGNYGYTF
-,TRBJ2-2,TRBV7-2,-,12,TGTGCCAGCAGCCTAGAGCGGGTGGAGCTGTTTTTT,CASSLERVELFF
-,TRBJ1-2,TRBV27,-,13,TGTGCCAGCAGTTTATTTGGGGCAAAGGGCTACACCTTC,CASSLFGAKGYTF
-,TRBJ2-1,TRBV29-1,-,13,TGCAGCGTTGTAGGGGCCTTCTACAATGAGCAGTTCTTC,CSVVGAFYNEQFF
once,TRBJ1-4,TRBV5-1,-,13,TGCGCCAGCGCACTTCCGGGGTCTGAAAAACTGTTTTTT,CASALPGSEKLFF
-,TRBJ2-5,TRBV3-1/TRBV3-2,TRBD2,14,TGTGCCAGCAGCACTAGCGGGGGGGCGGAGACCCAGTACTTC,CASSTSGGAETQYF
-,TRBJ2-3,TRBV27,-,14,TGTGCCAGCAGTCCCTATGGGAGGACAGATACGCAGTATTTT,CASSPYGRTDTQYF
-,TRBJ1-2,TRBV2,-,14,TGTGCCAGCAGTGAAAACCTGATAGCGCTTGGCTACACCTTC,CASSENLIALGYTF
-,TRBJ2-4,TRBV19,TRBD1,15,TGTGCCAGTAGTATCCCAGGGGGCACCAAAAACATTCAGTACTTC,CASSIPGGTKNIQYF
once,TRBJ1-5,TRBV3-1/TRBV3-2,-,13,TGTGCCAGCAGCCAAGGGCCGTTTCAGCCCCAGCATTTT,CASSQGPFQPQHF
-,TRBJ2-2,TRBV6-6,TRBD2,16,TGTGCCAGCAGTTACACTAGCGGGGAGCTCGGCGGGGAGCTGTTTTTT,CASSYTSGELGGELFF
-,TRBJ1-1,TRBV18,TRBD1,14,TGTGCCAGCTCACCGGACAGGGGGGGGACTGAAGCTTTCTTT,CASSPDRGGTEAFF
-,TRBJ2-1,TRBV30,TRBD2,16,TGTGCCTGGGTGGGGTTCGGGACTAGCGTCGACAATGAGCAGTTCTTC,CAWVGFGTSVDNEQFF
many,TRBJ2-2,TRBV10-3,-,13,TGTGCCAACTCCAGGGGAGAGACCGGGGAGCTGTTTTTT,CANSRGETGELFF
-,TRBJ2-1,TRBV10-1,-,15,TGCGCCAGCAGTGAGGACAGCCGTGTCTACAATGAGCAGTTCTTC,CASSEDSRVYNEQFF
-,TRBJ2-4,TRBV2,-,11,TGTGCCAGCAGCCCGCGCGGCATTCAGTACTTC,CASSPRGIQYF
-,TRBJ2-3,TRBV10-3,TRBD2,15,TGTGCCATCAGAACGACTAGCGAGAGCACAGATACGCAGTATTTT,CAIRTTSESTDTQYF
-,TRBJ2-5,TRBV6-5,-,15,TGTGCCAGCAGTCCCGCTGACACGTACCAAGAGACCCAGTACTTC,CASSPADTYQETQYF
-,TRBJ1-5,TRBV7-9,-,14,TGTGCCAGCAGCCCACCGGGGAGCAATCAGCCCCAGCATTTT,CASSPPGSNQPQHF
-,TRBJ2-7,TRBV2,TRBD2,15,TGTGCCAGCAGGCGGATCGGGACTAGAACCTACGAGCAGTACTTC,CASRRIGTRTYEQYF
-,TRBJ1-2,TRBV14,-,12,TGTGCCAGCAGCCATGTTGAGAGTGGCTACACCTTC,CASSHVESGYTF
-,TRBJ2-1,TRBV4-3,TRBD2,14,TGCGCCAGCAGCCCTGGGTTGGTAGCGGGAGAGCAGTTCTTC,CASSPGLVAGEQFF
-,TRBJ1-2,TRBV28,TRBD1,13,TGTGCCAGCAGTCCGCGGACAGGGCGAGGCTACACCTTC,CASSPRTGRGYTF
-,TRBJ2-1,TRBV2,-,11,TGTGCCAGCAGTGAGGGCGATGAGCAGTTCTTC,CASSEGDEQFF
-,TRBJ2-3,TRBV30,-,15,TGTGCCTGGGGGGAACAGGGCCTTGGCACAGATACGCAGTATTTT,CAWGEQGLGTDTQYF